This T cell receptor (beta chain) stems from a study of blood T cell repertoires in COVID-19. The method was immunoSEQ multiplex PCR; TCRdb's version includes in-frame clones alone and lacks a portion of them. Of 90,000 or so clones in the sample, 65% to 90% were seen once. The CDR3 extends over 20 amino acids. With V trimmed by 3 bases and J by 7 bases, 15 bases remained unmatched. The genes are TRBV5-3 and TRBJ2-2, with 16 bases matching TRBD2. TRBV5-3 is designated an ORF whose function remains uncertain. Sequences were obtained from peripheral blood. The clonotype comes from a man at least 80 years old with active or convalescent COVID-19. DNA of the CDR3: TGTGCCAGAAGCTCCGGGACTAGCGGGAGGGTGGCGTACCCGTGCGGGGAGCTGTTTTTT. This encodes CARSSGTSGRVAYPCGELFF.